This T cell receptor beta chain was documented in a study of blood T cell repertoires in COVID-19. On the study more broadly: The analysed material was cDNA or gDNA that came from T cells, B-cell-depleted T cells, or PBMCs.

Germline CDR1 reads GTSNPN; CDR2 reads SVGIG (reference sequence). Trimming shortened V by 0 bases and J by 8 bases, and 8 bases separated the two germline ends. This CDR3 spans 11 amino acids. Measured with immunoSEQ multiplex PCR; TCRdb has only the in-frame clones, and not every one. The sample lists 220,000 or so clones, around 90% occurring once. Adults between about 18 and 95 years of age took part from about two dozen US areas. Participants classified as exposed had met a COVID-19 case within 2 weeks before study entry. The chain combines TRBV30 with TRBJ2-7, with D hard to call. Material for sequencing was PBMCs or T cells enriched from blood (not recorded which). The source of this sequence is a young man who had been exposed to COVID-19. CDR3 residues: CAWSVLDKQYF. The CDR3 DNA is TGTGCCTGGAGTGTACTTGATAAGCAGTACTTC.